Each of the 29 T cell receptor beta chains below was sequenced from the same sample in a study of CD8+CD57+ T cells in acquired aplastic anemia. Genomic DNA was employed as the template in profiling TCR beta VDJ and CDR3. TCRdb used MiXCR to reprocess the reads, holding one entry per CDR3 protein. The sample includes 200,000 to 250,000 distinct CDR3 sequences, approximately 35% of them seen just once. The sample consisted of sorted CD4+, CD8+, or CD8+CD57+ T cells (not recorded which) from PBMCs. Every receptor here comes from a human donor in good health, serving as a control.

J is TRBJ1-5 and V is TRBV4-2, with a weak D call TRBD1 (5 bases). Germline V CDR1 and CDR2: LGHNA, YNFKEQ. This CDR3 region has 16 residues. V lost 3 bases to trimming and J lost 5 bases, with 17 bases between them. The CDR3 DNA sequence: TGTGCCAGCAGCCAGGGGACTCTAACTCTCTATCAGCCCCAGCATTTT. Encoded protein: CASSQGTLTLYQPQHF.

This clonotype was counted at least ten times. The CDR3 DNA is TGTGCCAGCAGCCCGGAGGCGGGCAGGAAAGCTTTCTTT. It codes for CASSPEAGRKAFF. This chain connects TRBV9 to TRBJ1-1; D unresolved. Germline lookup yields CDR1 SGDLS and CDR2 YYNGEE. The CDR3 sequence is 13 residues long. Trimming took off 4 bases at V and 9 bases at J, with 16 bases between the two ends. The full variable domain, with the rest looked up from reference TRBV9 and TRBJ1-1, is DSGVTQTPKHLITATGQRVTLRCSPRSGDLSVYWYQQSLDQGLQFLIQYYNGEERAKGNILERFSAQQFPDLHSELNLSSLELGDSALYFCASSPEAGRKAFFGQGTRLTVV.

This clonotype was detected ten times or more. The V call is TRBV4-1, the J call TRBJ1-2; D gene unclear. This CDR3 is 13 amino acids long. The germline CDR1 and CDR2 sequences are MGHRA and YSYEKL. The V end was cut by 3 bases, the J end by 4 bases, with 9 bases between. CDR3 sequence (DNA): TGCGCCAGCAGCCAGCCCCTTTTCTATGGCTACACCTTC. Its translation is CASSQPLFYGYTF.

The rearrangement uses TRBV3-1 and TRBJ2-1, with TRBD2 identical over 10 bases. The CDR3 is 15 residues long. CDR1 is LGHDT and CDR2 is YNNKEL in the germline V gene (reference sequence). The V gene end was trimmed by 4 bases and the J gene end by 5 bases; junction bases not matched to a gene: 5. The CDR3 is CASSLLSGGDNEQFF. The CDR3 bases are TGTGCCAGCAGCCTTCTAAGCGGGGGGGACAATGAGCAGTTCTTC.

The V and J genes are TRBV28 and TRBJ1-2, with unresolved D. V was clipped by 11 bases and J by 2 bases, with 12 bases between them. This CDR3 has 12 residues. Germline V gene sequence: CDR1 MDHEN, CDR2 SYDVKM. CDR3 nucleotide sequence: TGTGCCCGCATCAGGAAAAACTATGGCTACACCTTC. This translates into CARIRKNYGYTF.

The rearrangement links TRBV10-3 to TRBJ1-2, with a possible D match to TRBD1 (5 bases). This CDR3 has 13 amino acids. Germline V gives CDR1 ENHRY, CDR2 SYGVKD. V gave up 7 bases and J gave up 0 bases, with 9 bases separating them. CDR3 bases: TGTGCCATCAAGGGACGGACTAACTATGGCTACACCTTC. Protein sequence: CAIKGRTNYGYTF.

The rearrangement uses TRBV20-1 and TRBJ2-3; TRBD2 might be the D (6 bases). Trimming stripped 3 bases from V and 1 base from J, with 20 bases between. The germline V gene encodes CDR1 DFQATT and CDR2 SNEGSKA (reference sequence). This CDR3 is 17 amino acids long. CDR3 bases: TGCAGTGCTAGGCGCCCCTTTGGGCGGGGTGGCACAGATACGCAGTATTTT. It is translated as CSARRPFGRGGTDTQYF.

The chain uses TRBV30 and TRBJ1-1; D is unclear. This CDR3 region has 11 residues. The germline V and J ends were trimmed by 2 bases and 10 bases, with 11 bases remaining between them. Germline V gene lookup returns CDR1 GTSNPN and CDR2 SVGIG (reference sequence). CDR3 loop: CAWSRSQGAFF. In nucleotides, the CDR3 is TGTGCCTGGAGTCGTTCCCAAGGAGCTTTCTTT.

This clonotype was recorded many times. In nucleotides, the CDR3 is TGTGCCAGCAGGGCCGAGACATTTCCGGGAGAGACCCAGTACTTC. It yields the protein CASRAETFPGETQYF. This sequence joins TRBV7-9 and TRBJ2-5; D ambiguous. Per germline, CDR1 SEHNR and CDR2 FQNEAQ (reference sequence). There are 15 residues in the CDR3. With 6 bases removed from V and 4 bases from J, the gap between germline ends came to 18 bases.

This clonotype showed up just a few times. V gene TRBV2 combines with J gene TRBJ1-2; 8 bases are shared with TRBD1. CDR1 is SNHLY, CDR2 FYNNEI, per germline. Trimming removed 2 bases from V and 2 bases from J; junction bases left unmatched: 7. The CDR3 runs to 16 residues. The chain's CDR3 is CASSEWPGTGNYGYTF. DNA for the CDR3: TGTGCCAGCAGTGAATGGCCCGGGACAGGCAACTATGGCTACACCTTC.

This clonotype was found many times. This sequence joins TRBV24-1 and TRBJ1-5, with D hard to call. The V end was cut by 2 bases, the J end by 4 bases, with 2 bases between. Per the germline V gene, CDR1 is KGHDR and CDR2 is SFDVKD. This CDR3 contains 12 residues. The CDR3 coding sequence is TGTGCCACCAGTGATTCGAATCAGCCCCAGCATTTT. Protein product: CATSDSNQPQHF.

This chain uses TRBV5-6 with TRBJ2-1; D gene ambiguous. With 3 bases removed from V and 8 bases from J, the gap between germline ends came to 6 bases. The CDR3 totals 11 residues. The V gene's germline CDR1 is SGHDT and CDR2 YYEEEE. The DNA of the CDR3 is TGTGCCAGCAGCTGGAGAGATGAGCAGTTCTTC. It codes for CASSWRDEQFF. The full variable domain, rest sourced from reference TRBV5-6 and TRBJ2-1, is DAGVTQSPTHLIKTRGQQVTLRCSPKSGHDTVSWYQQALGQGPQFIFQYYEEEERQRGNFPDRFSGHQFPNYSSELNVNALLLGDSALYLCASSWRDEQFFGPGTRLTVL.

This clonotype was recorded many times. With a much larger clone just one base away, this may be a read error. The chain carries TRBV15 and TRBJ2-7; 8 bases agree with TRBD2. Germline CDR1 is LNHNV and CDR2 is YYDKDF (reference sequence). CDR3 length: 16 residues. CDR3: CATSRDRIAGLHERYF. CDR3 nucleotide sequence: TGTGCCACCAGCAGAGATAGGATAGCGGGGCTACACGAGCGGTACTTC. Drawing the rest from reference TRBV15 and TRBJ2-7, the complete variable domain is DAMVIQNPRYQVTQFGKPVTLSCSQTLNHNVMYWYQQKSSQAPKLLFHYYDKDFNNEADTPDNFQSRRPNTSFCFLDIRSPGLGDTAMYLCATSRDRIAGLHERYFGPGTRLTVT.

The J gene is TRBJ2-7, the V gene TRBV15; D perhaps matches TRBD2 (6 bases). CDR3 size: 14 residues. Germline CDR1 LNHNV, CDR2 YYDKDF (reference sequence). Trimming removed 0 bases at V and 3 bases at J, with 9 bases between. CDR3 residues: CATSRDVEGYEQYF. The CDR3 bases are TGTGCCACCAGCAGAGACGTGGAGGGCTACGAGCAGTACTTC.

The chain uses TRBV25-1 and TRBJ1-4; 7 bases are a match to TRBD1. This CDR3 spans 14 amino acids. Germline values: CDR1 MGHDK, CDR2 SYGVNS. The V gene end was trimmed by 6 bases and the J gene end by 4 bases; junction bases not matched to a gene: 5. Here the CDR3 reads CASRRTGINEKLFF. The CDR3, as DNA: TGTGCCAGCAGAAGGACAGGCATTAATGAAAAACTGTTTTTT.

In this sample, this clonotype turned up many times. This rearrangement joins TRBV5-1 to TRBJ1-5; 7 nucleotides match TRBD1. After removal of 2 bases from V and 5 bases from J, the junction contained 7 bases not matched to a gene. The CDR3 is made up of 15 amino acids. The germline V gene has CDR1 SGHRS and CDR2 YFSETQ. CDR3 amino acids: CASSLGTAPHQPQHF. Here the CDR3 DNA reads TGCGCCAGCAGCTTAGGGACAGCTCCCCATCAGCCCCAGCATTTT.

This rearrangement joins TRBV6-5 to TRBJ1-2; D remains unclear. The CDR3 is made up of 16 amino acids. V was pared by 4 bases and J by 4 bases, with 19 bases between. CDR1 and CDR2 (germline): MNHEY, SVGAGI. DNA of the CDR3: TGTGCCAGCAGTTTTATGAGGGCAGCCTCTTTCTATGGCTACACCTTC. Translation gives CASSFMRAASFYGYTF.

In its sample, this clonotype was seen many times. The chain employs TRBV19 and TRBJ2-3; 8 nucleotides agree with TRBD2. CDR1 is LNHDA, CDR2 SQIVND, per germline (reference sequence). The CDR3 contains 16 residues. Losses at the gene ends were 4 bases for V and 7 bases for J; bases not matched to a gene: 13. CDR3 bases: TGTGCCAGTAGTACGCAGACTAGCGCAAGAGAAAATACGCAGTATTTT. It specifies CASSTQTSARENTQYF.

The chain joins TRBV11-3 to TRBJ2-7, with D possibly being TRBD1 (6 bases). Trimming took 6 bases from V and 3 from J, leaving 18 bases between them. This CDR3 spans 15 amino acids. Germline loops: CDR1 SGHNT, CDR2 YENEEA. The chain's CDR3 is CASRRQGRPLYEQYF. CDR3 nucleotide sequence: TGTGCCAGCAGACGGCAGGGGCGACCTCTCTACGAGCAGTACTTC.

The chain has TRBV3-1 and TRBJ1-3; D may be TRBD1 (6 bases). With 9 bases removed from V and 4 bases from J, the gap between germline ends came to 13 bases. Germline V lookup: CDR1 LGHDT, CDR2 YNNKEL (reference sequence). This CDR3 has 13 residues. CDR3 in amino acids: CARSTGKGNTIYF. Written as DNA, the CDR3 is TGTGCCAGAAGCACAGGGAAGGGAAACACCATATATTTT.

In its sample, this clonotype was seen a few times. V usage is TRBV19 and J usage is TRBJ2-5, with no clear D. This CDR3 has 12 residues. V shed 3 bases and J shed 4 bases, with 6 bases lying between them. CDR1 is LNHDA and CDR2 is SQIVND in the germline V gene (reference sequence). CDR3 sequence: CASSINRETQYF. CDR3 DNA sequence: TGTGCCAGTAGTATCAATAGAGAGACCCAGTACTTC.

The CDR3 DNA reads TGTGCCAGCAGCGAAAAGATGAACACTGAAGCTTTCTTT. This translates into CASSEKMNTEAFF. This chain links TRBV7-9 with TRBJ1-1; the D is unclear. The CDR3 is 13 amino acids. Germline CDR1 reads SEHNR; CDR2 reads FQNEAQ (reference sequence). V lost 5 bases and J lost 0, with 7 bases in between.

Of note for this clonotype: The final CDR3 position lacks the conserved phenylalanine or tryptophan, pointing to a likely read error. The chain uses TRBV20-1 and TRBJ1-5; D uncertain. V was cut by 1 base and J by 9 bases, with 13 bases left in between. This CDR3 is built from 13 residues. Germline CDR1 DFQATT, CDR2 SNEGSKA (reference sequence). CDR3 loop: CSARVEGARPQHS. The CDR3 DNA reads as TGCAGTGCTAGAGTGGAAGGCGCAAGGCCCCAGCATTCT.

The chain links TRBV29-1 to TRBJ1-1; possible D gene TRBD1, 5 bases. Germline CDR1 SQVTM, CDR2 ANQGSEA. Trimming removed 6 bases at V and 1 base at J, with 9 bases between. This CDR3 is built from 12 residues. Here the CDR3 reads CSVRVANTEAFF. CDR3 DNA: TGCAGCGTCAGGGTAGCGAACACTGAAGCTTTCTTT.

Ten or more counts support this clonotype. The CDR3 here is CASRSPESGYEQYF. For the CDR3, the DNA is TGTGCCAGCAGATCCCCGGAGTCGGGGTACGAGCAGTACTTC. The chain uses TRBV12-3 or TRBV12-4 and TRBJ2-7; D possibly corresponds to TRBD2 (5 bases). The CDR3 is 14 amino acids. The germline V and J ends were trimmed by 6 bases and 4 bases, with 16 bases remaining between them.

In the case of this clonotype: Since a much larger clone is just one base distant, this may be a read error. The chain uses TRBV11-2 and TRBJ2-5; 12 bases line up with TRBD2. Germline V lookup: CDR1 SGHAT, CDR2 FQNNGV. Trimming cost V 0 bases and J 7 bases; bases outside gene matches: 6. This CDR3 spans 16 amino acids. The DNA for the CDR3 is TGTGCCAGCAGCTTAGATCCTAGCGGGGGGGTAGGGACCCAGTACTTC. Translating it yields CASSLDPSGGVGTQYF.

At least ten counts were recorded for this clonotype. V usage is TRBV19 and J usage is TRBJ2-7, with TRBD2 as a possible D gene (6 bases). From germline, CDR1 is LNHDA and CDR2 SQIVND (reference sequence). This CDR3 comprises 16 residues. V shed 3 bases and J shed 1 base, with 16 bases lying between them. In DNA, the CDR3 is TGTGCCAGTAGTATGGGACTGAATTTAGCTTCCTACGAGCAGTACTTC. Translated, it gives CASSMGLNLASYEQYF.

This chain links TRBV2 with TRBJ1-1; the D is unclear. V was cut by 7 bases and J by 4 bases, with 7 bases left in between. The germline gives CDR1 SNHLY, CDR2 FYNNEI. The CDR3 consists of 11 residues. CDR3 nucleotides: TGTGCCAGCAAAGGAGGCACTGAAGCTTTCTTT. It is translated as CASKGGTEAFF.

The chain combines TRBV20-1 with TRBJ2-5; a weak D match, TRBD2 (7 bases). CDR1 and CDR2 (germline): DFQATT, SNEGSKA (reference sequence). V lost 1 base, J lost 7 bases, and 25 bases lay in between. CDR3 length: 17 amino acids. The CDR3 reads CSARGCLGRGTGSTQYF. The CDR3 DNA is TGCAGTGCTAGAGGCTGCTTGGGGAGGGGGACCGGGTCGACCCAGTACTTC.